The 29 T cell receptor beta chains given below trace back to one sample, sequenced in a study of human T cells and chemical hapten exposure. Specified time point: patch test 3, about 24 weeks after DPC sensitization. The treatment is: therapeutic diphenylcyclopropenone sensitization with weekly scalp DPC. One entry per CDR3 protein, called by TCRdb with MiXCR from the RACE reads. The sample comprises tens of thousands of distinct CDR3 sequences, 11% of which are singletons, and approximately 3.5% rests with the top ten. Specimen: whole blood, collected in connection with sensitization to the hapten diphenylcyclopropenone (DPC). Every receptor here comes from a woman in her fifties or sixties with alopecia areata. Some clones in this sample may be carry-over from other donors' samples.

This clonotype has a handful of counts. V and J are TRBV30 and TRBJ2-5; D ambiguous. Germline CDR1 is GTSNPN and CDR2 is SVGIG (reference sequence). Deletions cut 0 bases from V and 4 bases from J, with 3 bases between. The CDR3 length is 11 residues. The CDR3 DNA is TGTGCCTGGAGTGTACGAGAGACCCAGTACTTC. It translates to CAWSVRETQYF. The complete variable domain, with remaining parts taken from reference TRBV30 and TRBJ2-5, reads SQTIHQWPATLVQPVGSPLSLECTVEGTSNPNLYWYRQAAGRGLQLLFYSVGIGQISSEVPQNLSASRPQDRQFILSSKKLLLSDSGFYLCAWSVRETQYFGPGTRLLVL.

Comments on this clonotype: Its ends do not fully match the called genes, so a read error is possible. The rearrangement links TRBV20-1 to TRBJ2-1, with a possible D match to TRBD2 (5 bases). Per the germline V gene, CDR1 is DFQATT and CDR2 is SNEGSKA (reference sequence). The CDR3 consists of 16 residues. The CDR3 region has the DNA TGCAGTGCCCCCGGAGTAGCGTTGAGCTCCTGCAATGAGCAGTTCTTC. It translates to CSAPGVALSSCNEQFF.

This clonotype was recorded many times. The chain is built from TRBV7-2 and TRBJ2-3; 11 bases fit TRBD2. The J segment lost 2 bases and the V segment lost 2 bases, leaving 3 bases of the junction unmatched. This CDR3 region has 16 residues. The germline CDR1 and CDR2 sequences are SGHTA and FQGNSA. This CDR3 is CASSLTSGSPTDTQYF. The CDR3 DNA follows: TGTGCCAGCAGCTTAACTAGCGGGAGCCCCACAGATACGCAGTATTTT.

The CDR3 loop reads CASKFGGEVNTEAFF. DNA for the CDR3: TGTGCCAGCAAGTTTGGGGGAGAAGTGAACACTGAAGCTTTCTTT. J is TRBJ1-1 and V is TRBV5-4, with D possibly being TRBD1 (5 bases). Trimming shortened V by 6 bases and J by 0 bases, and 15 bases separated the two germline ends. Germline V CDR1 and CDR2: SGHNT, YYREEE (reference sequence). CDR3 length: 15 residues.

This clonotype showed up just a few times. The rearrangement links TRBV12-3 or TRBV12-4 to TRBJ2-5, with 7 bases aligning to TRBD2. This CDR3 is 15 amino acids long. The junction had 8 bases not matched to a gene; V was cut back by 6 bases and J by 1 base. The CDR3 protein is CASSPPSGAQETQYF. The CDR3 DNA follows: TGTGCCAGCAGCCCTCCTAGCGGAGCCCAAGAGACCCAGTACTTC.

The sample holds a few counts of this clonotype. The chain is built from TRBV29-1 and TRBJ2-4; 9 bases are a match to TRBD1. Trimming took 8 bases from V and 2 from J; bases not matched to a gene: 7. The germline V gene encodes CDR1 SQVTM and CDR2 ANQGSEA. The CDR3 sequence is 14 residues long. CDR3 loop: CSIRGTGPKNIQYF. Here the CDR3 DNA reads TGCAGCATCCGGGGGACAGGGCCCAAAAACATTCAGTACTTC.

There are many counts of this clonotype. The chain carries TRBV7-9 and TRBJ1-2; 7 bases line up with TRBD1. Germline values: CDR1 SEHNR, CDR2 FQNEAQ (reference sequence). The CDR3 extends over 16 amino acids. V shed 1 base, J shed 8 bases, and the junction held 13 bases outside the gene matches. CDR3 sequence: CASSLETGTARGGYTF. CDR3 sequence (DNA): TGTGCCAGCAGCTTAGAAACCGGGACAGCGAGAGGGGGCTACACCTTC. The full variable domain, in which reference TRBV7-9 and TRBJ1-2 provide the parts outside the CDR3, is DTGVSQNPRHKITKRGQNVTFRCDPISEHNRLYWYRQTLGQGPEFLTYFQNEAQLEKSRLLSDRFSAERPKGSFSTLEIQRTEQGDSAMYLCASSLETGTARGGYTFGSGTRLTVV.

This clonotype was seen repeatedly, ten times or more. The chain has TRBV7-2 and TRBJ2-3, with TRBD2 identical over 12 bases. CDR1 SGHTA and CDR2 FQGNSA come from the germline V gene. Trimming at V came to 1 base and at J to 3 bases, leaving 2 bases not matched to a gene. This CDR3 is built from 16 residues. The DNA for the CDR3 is TGTGCCAGCAGCTTAGTAGGGACTAGCGGGACAGATACGCAGTATTTT. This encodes CASSLVGTSGTDTQYF.

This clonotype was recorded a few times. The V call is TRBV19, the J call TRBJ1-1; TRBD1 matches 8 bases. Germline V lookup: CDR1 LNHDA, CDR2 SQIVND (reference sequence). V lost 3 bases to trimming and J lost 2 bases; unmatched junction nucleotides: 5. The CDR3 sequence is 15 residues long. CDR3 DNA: TGTGCCAGTAGTATGAGGGGGACAGGTAACACTGAAGCTTTCTTT. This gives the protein CASSMRGTGNTEAFF.

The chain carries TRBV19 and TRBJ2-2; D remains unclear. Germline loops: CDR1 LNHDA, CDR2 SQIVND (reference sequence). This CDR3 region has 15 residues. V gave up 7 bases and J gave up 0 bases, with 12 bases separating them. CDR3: CASMGRNANTGELFF. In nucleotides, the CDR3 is TGTGCCAGTATGGGAAGGAACGCGAACACCGGGGAGCTGTTTTTT.

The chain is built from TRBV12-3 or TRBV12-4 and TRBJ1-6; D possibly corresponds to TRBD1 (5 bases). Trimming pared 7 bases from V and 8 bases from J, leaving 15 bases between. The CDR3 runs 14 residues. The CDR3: CASTEKGTYSPLHF. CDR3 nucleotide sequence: TGTGCCAGCACAGAAAAGGGGACGTATTCACCCCTCCACTTT.

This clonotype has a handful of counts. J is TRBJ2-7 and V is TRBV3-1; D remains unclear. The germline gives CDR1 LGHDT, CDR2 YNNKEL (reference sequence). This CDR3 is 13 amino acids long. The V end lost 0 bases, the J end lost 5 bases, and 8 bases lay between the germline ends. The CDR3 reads CASSQEMGNEQYF. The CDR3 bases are TGTGCCAGCAGCCAAGAAATGGGCAACGAGCAGTACTTC.

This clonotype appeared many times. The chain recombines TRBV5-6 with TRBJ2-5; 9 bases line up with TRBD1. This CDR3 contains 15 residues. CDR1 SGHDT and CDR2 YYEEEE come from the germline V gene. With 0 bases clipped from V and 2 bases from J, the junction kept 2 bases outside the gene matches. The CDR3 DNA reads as TGTGCCAGCAGCTTGGACAGGGGGCGGCAAGAGACCCAGTACTTC. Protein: CASSLDRGRQETQYF.

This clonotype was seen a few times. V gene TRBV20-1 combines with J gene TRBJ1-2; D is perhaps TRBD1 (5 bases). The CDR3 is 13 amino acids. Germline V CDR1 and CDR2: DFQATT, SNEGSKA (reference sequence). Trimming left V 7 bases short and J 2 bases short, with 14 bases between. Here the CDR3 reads CSGGMGTNYGYTF. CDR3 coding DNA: TGCAGTGGGGGGATGGGAACCAACTATGGCTACACCTTC.

The CDR3 DNA reads TGTGCCAGCAGCTCAAAGCGGGAGTTTGAGACCCAGTACTTC. It codes for CASSSKREFETQYF. This chain uses TRBV7-9 with TRBJ2-5, with 8 bases matching TRBD2. After removal of 4 bases from V and 5 bases from J, the junction contained 6 bases not matched to a gene. The CDR3 covers 14 residues. The V gene's germline CDR1 is SEHNR and CDR2 FQNEAQ (reference sequence).

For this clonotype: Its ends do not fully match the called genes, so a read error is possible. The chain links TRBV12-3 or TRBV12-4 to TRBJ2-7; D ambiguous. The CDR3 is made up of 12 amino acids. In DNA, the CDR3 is TGTGCCAGCAGTTTAGTGGATCGGTTAAGGCACTTC. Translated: CASSLVDRLRHF.

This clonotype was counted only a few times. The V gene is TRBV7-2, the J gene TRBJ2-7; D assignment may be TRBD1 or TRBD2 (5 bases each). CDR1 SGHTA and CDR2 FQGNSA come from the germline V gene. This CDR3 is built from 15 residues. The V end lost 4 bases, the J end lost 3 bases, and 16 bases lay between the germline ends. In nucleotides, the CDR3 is TGTGCCAGCAGCTCTCGGGACGGCGGACACTACGAGCAGTACTTC. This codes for CASSSRDGGHYEQYF.

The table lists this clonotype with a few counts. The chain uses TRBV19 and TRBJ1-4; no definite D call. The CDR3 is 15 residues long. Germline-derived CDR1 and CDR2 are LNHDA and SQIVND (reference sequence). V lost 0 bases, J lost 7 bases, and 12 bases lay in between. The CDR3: CASSIDPSGSEKLFF. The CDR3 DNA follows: TGTGCCAGTAGTATAGATCCGTCGGGAAGTGAAAAACTGTTTTTT. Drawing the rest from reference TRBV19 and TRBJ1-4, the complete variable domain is DGGITQSPKYLFRKEGQNVTLSCEQNLNHDAMYWYRQDPGQGLRLIYYSQIVNDFQKGDIAEGYSVSREKKESFPLTVTSAQKNPTAFYLCASSIDPSGSEKLFFGSGTQLSVL.

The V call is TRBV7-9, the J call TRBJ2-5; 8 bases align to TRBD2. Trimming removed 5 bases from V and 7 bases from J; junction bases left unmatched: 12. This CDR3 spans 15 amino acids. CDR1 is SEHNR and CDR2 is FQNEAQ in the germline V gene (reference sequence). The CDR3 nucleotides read TGTGCCAGCAGCCGAGCGGGAGCCCCTCCAGGGACCCAGTACTTC. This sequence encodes CASSRAGAPPGTQYF.

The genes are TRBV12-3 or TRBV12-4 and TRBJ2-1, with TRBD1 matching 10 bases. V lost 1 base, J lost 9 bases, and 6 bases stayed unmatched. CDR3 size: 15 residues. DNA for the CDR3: TGTGCCAGCAGTTTAGTGCCGGACAGGGGGGCTGAGCAGTTCTTC. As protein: CASSLVPDRGAEQFF.

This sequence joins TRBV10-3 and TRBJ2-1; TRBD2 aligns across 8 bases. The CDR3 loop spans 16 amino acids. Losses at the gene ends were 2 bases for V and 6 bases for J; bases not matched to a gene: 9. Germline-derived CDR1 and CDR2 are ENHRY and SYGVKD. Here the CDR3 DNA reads TGTGCCATCAGTGAGCCAAGACTAGCGCGCTCCAATGAGCAGTTCTTC. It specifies CAISEPRLARSNEQFF.

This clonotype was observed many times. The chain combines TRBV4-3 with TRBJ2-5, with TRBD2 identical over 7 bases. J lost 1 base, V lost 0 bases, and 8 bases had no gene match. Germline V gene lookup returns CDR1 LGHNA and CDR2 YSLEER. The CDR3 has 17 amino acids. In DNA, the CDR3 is TGCGCCAGCAGCCAAGAGGGGGGGAGTTGGGGCCAAGAGACCCAGTACTTC. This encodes CASSQEGGSWGQETQYF.

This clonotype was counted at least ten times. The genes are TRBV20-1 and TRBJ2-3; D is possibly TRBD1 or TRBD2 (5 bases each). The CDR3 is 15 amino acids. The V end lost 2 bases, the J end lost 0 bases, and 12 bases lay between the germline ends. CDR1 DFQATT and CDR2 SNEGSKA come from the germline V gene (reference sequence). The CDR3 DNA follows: TGCAGTGCTAGAACGTTCAGGGAGAGCACAGATACGCAGTATTTT. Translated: CSARTFRESTDTQYF.

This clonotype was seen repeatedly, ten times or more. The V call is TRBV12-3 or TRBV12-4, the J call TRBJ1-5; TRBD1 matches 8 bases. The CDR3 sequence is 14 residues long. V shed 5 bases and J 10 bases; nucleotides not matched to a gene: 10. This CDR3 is CASSPRGQGGPQHF. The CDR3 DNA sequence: TGTGCCAGCAGTCCCCGTGGACAGGGTGGTCCCCAGCATTTT.

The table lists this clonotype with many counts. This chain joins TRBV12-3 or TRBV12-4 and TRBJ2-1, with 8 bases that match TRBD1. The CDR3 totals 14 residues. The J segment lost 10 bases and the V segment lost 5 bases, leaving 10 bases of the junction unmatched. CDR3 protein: CASSRTGSGREQFF. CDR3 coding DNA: TGTGCCAGCAGTCGGACAGGGTCGGGGCGGGAGCAGTTCTTC.

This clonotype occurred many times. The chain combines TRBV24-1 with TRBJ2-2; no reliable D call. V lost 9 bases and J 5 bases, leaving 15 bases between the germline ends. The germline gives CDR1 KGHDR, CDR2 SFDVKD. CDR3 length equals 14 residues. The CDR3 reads CATAGYPSTGELFF. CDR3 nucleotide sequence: TGTGCCACCGCTGGATACCCTAGTACCGGGGAGCTGTTTTTT.

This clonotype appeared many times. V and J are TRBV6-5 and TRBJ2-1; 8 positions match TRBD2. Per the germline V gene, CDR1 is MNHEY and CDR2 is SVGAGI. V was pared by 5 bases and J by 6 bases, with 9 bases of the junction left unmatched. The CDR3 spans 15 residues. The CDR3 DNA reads TGTGCCAGCAGTCTTCGAGCGGGAGCGGTCAATGAGCAGTTCTTC. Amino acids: CASSLRAGAVNEQFF.

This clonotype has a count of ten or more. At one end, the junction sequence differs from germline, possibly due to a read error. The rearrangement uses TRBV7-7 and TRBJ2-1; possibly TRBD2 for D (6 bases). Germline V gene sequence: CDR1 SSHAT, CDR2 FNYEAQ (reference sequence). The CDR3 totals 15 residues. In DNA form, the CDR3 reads TGTGCTAGCAGCGAAACCGGGACTTCCTACAATGAGCAGTTCTTC. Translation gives CASSETGTSYNEQFF.

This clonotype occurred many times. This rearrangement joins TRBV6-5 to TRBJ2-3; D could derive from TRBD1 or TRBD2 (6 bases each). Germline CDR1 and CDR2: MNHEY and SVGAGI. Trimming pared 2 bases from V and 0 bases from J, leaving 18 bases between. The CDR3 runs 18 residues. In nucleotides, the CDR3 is TGTGCCAGCAGTTACCGTAGTTTGGGGGGCAAGAGCACAGATACGCAGTATTTT. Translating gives CASSYRSLGGKSTDTQYF.